This TCR beta chain comes out of a study of cytomegalovirus exposure and HLA in healthy donors. Losses at the gene ends were 8 bases for V and 6 bases for J; bases not matched to a gene: 8. The CDR3 runs to 14 residues. The germline V gene encodes CDR1 ENHRY and CDR2 SYGVKD. This PCR relied on a set of 60 Vbeta primers and 13 Jbeta primers. TCRdb's copy holds only in-frame clones and misses some; the assay was immunoSEQ multiplex PCR. The data hold 95,000 to 120,000 clones, with over 55% observed a single time. The chain is built from TRBV10-3 and TRBJ2-2; 8 bases match TRBD1. The sequence derives from a man aged 18 to 30 in good health and CMV-seropositive. The specimen sequenced was PBMCs. As DNA, the CDR3 is TGTGCCATCGCGCGTGACAGGGGAGCCGGGGAGCTGTTTTTT. This codes for CAIARDRGAGELFF.